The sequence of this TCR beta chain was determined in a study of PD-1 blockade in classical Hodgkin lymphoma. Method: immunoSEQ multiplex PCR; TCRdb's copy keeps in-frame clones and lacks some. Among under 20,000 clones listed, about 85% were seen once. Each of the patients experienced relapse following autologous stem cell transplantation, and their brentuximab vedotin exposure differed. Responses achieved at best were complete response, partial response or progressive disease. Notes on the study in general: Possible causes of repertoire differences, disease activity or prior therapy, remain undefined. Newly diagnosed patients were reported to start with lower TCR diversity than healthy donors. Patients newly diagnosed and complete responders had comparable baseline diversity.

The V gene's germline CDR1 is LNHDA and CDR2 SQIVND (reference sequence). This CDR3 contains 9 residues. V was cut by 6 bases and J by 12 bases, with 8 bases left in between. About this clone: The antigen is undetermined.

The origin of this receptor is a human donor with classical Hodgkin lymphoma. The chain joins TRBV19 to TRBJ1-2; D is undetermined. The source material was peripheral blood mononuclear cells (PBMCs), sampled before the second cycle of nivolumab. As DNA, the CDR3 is TGTGCCAGTAGAAAACGGGACACCTTC. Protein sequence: CASRKRDTF.